This T cell receptor (beta chain) was identified during a study of blood T cell repertoires in COVID-19. This clone appeared once. CDR1 and CDR2 (germline): MDHEN, SYDVKM. This CDR3 has 15 amino acids. The germline V and J ends were trimmed by 4 bases and 3 bases, with 13 bases remaining between them. In the original workflow: Amplified reference gene primers provided the basis for estimating nucleated cell counts. The repertoire was sequenced with immunoSEQ multiplex PCR; TCRdb's copy has only in-frame clones and lacks some. Clone size and V and J calls were adopted from that table, with D and trimming inferred from the DNA. Among approximately 500,000 clones listed, about 89% were seen once.

This chain connects TRBV28 to TRBJ1-5; D may be TRBD1 (5 bases). Sequencing used peripheral blood. The TCR originated in a woman in her 50s with COVID-19, enrolled during active disease. CDR3 nucleotide sequence: TGTGCCAGCAGTTCGAACCAGGGATCCAATCAGCCCCAGCATTTT. Amino acid sequence: CASSSNQGSNQPQHF.